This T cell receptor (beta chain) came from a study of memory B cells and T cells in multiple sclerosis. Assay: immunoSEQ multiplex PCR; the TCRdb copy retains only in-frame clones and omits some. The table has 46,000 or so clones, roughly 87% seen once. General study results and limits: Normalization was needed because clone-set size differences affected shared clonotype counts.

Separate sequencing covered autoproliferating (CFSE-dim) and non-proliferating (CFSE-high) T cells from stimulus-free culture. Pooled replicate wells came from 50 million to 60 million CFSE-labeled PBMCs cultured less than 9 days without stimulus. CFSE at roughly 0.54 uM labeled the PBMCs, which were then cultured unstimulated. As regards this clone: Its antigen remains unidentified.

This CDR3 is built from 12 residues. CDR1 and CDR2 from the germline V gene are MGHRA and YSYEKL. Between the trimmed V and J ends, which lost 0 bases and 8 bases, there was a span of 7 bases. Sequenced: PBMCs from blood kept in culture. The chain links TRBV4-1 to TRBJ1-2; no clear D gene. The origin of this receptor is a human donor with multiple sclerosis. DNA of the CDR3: TGCGCCAGCAGCCAAGATGCGGAAGGCTACACCTTC. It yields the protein CASSQDAEGYTF.